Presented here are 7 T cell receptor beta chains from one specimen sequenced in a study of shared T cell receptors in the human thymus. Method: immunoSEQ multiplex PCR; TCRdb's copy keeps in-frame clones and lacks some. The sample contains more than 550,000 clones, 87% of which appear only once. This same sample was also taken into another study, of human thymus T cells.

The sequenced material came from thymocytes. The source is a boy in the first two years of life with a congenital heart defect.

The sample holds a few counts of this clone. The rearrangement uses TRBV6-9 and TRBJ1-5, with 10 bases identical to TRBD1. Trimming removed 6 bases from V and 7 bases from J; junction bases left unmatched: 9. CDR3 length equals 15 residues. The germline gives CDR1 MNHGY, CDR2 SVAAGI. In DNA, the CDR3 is TGTGCCAGCAGCCCCGGACAGGGGGGGGAACAGCCCCAGCATTTT. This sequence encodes CASSPGQGGEQPQHF.

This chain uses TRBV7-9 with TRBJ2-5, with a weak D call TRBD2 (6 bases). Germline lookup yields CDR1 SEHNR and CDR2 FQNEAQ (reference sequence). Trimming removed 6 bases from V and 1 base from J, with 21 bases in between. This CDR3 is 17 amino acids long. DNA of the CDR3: TGTGCCAGCAGGCCGACCGGGACTCGAAGGACCCAAGAGACCCAGTACTTC. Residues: CASRPTGTRRTQETQYF.

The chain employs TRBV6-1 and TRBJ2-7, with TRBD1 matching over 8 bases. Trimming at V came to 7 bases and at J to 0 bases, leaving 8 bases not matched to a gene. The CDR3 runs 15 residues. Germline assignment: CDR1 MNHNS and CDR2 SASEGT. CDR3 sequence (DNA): TGTGCCAGCACCACCCGGGACAGGAGCTCCTACGAGCAGTACTTC. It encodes CASTTRDRSSYEQYF.

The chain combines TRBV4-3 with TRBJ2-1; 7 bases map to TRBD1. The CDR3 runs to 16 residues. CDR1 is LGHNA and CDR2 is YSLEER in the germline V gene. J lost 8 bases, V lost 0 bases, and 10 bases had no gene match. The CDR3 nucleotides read TGCGCCAGCAGCCAAGAGTTTGGCAGGGGGTTCGATGAGCAGTTCTTC. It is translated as CASSQEFGRGFDEQFF.

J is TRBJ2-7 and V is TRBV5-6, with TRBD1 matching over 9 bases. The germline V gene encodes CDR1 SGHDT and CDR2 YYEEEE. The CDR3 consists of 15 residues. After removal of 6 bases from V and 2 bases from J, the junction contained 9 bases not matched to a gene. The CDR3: CASKMIQGAPYEQYF. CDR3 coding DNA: TGTGCCAGCAAGATGATACAGGGGGCTCCCTACGAGCAGTACTTC.

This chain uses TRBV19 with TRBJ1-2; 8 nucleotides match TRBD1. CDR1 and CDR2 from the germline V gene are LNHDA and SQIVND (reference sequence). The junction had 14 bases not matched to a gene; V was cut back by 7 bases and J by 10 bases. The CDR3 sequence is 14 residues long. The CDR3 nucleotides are TGTGCCAGTACCTCTAATCGGACAGGGATGGACTACACCTTC. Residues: CASTSNRTGMDYTF.

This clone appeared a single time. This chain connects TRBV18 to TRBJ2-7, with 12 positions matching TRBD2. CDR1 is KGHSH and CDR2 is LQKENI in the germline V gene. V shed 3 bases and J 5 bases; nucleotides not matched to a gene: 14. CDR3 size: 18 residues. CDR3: CASSPRVTSGGNCHEQYF. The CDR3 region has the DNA TGTGCCAGCTCACCCAGGGTTACTAGCGGGGGGAATTGCCACGAGCAGTACTTC.